The 4 T cell receptor beta chains reported below all come from one sample, sequenced in a study of blood T cell repertoires in COVID-19. Method: immunoSEQ multiplex PCR; TCRdb's copy keeps in-frame clones and lacks some. The sample includes under 250,000 clones, around 86% of them seen just once. Material for sequencing was PBMCs or T cells enriched from blood (not recorded which). These receptor sequences come from a woman aged 50 to 60 with acute COVID-19.

This clone was picked up a small number of times. This chain connects TRBV28 to TRBJ2-3; D may be TRBD2 (5 bases). The CDR3 is made up of 16 amino acids. Between the trimmed V and J ends, which lost 6 bases and 2 bases, there was a span of 18 bases. The germline CDR1 and CDR2 sequences are MDHEN and SYDVKM. The CDR3 loop is CASRRPGGLSTDTQYF. DNA for the CDR3: TGTGCCAGCAGGAGACCCGGCGGACTTTCCACAGATACGCAGTATTTT. The whole variable domain, remainder taken from reference TRBV28 and TRBJ2-3, is DVKVTQSSRYLVKRTGEKVFLECVQDMDHENMFWYRQDPGLGLRLIYFSYDVKMKEKGDIPEGYSVSREKKERFSLILESASTNQTSMYLCASRRPGGLSTDTQYFGPGTRLTVL.

The chain is built from TRBV11-2 and TRBJ2-2; 7 positions match TRBD1. This CDR3 comprises 13 residues. V was pared by 7 bases and J by 5 bases, with 4 bases of the junction left unmatched. Germline V CDR1 and CDR2: SGHAT, FQNNGV. The CDR3 here is CASIPGGTGELFF. Written as DNA, the CDR3 is TGTGCCAGCATCCCAGGGGGTACCGGGGAGCTGTTTTTT.

J is TRBJ1-4 and V is TRBV2; tentatively, D is TRBD1 (6 bases). Per the germline V gene, CDR1 is SNHLY and CDR2 is FYNNEI. This CDR3 is 15 amino acids long. Trimming pared 4 bases from V and 7 bases from J, leaving 16 bases between. CDR3 residues: CASSVAGEYGEKLFF. CDR3 bases: TGTGCCAGCAGTGTCGCAGGGGAATATGGTGAAAAACTGTTTTTT. Full variable domain (rest looked up from reference TRBV2 and TRBJ1-4): EPEVTQTPSHQVTQMGQEVILRCVPISNHLYFYWYRQILGQKVEFLVSFYNNEISEKSEIFDDQFSVERPDGSNFTLKIRSTKLEDSAMYFCASSVAGEYGEKLFFGSGTQLSVL.

This sequence joins TRBV18 and TRBJ2-7; TRBD1 matches 9 bases. This CDR3 contains 15 residues. The junction had 8 bases not matched to a gene; V was cut back by 1 base and J by 7 bases. Germline loops: CDR1 KGHSH, CDR2 LQKENI. In nucleotides, the CDR3 is TGTGCCAGCTCACCACTTCCGGGACAGGGTCAAGAGCAGTACTTC. It is translated as CASSPLPGQGQEQYF.